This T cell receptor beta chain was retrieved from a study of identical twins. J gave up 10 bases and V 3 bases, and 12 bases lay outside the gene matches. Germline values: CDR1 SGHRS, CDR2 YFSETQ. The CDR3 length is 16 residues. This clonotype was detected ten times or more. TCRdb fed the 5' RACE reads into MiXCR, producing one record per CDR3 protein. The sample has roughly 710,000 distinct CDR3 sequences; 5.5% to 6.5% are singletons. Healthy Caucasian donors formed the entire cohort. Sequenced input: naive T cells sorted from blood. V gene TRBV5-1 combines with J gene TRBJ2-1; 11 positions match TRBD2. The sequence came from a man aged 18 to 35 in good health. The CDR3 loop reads CASSSELAGGPIEQFF. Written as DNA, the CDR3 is TGCGCCAGCAGCTCGGAGTTAGCGGGAGGGCCTATAGAGCAGTTCTTC.